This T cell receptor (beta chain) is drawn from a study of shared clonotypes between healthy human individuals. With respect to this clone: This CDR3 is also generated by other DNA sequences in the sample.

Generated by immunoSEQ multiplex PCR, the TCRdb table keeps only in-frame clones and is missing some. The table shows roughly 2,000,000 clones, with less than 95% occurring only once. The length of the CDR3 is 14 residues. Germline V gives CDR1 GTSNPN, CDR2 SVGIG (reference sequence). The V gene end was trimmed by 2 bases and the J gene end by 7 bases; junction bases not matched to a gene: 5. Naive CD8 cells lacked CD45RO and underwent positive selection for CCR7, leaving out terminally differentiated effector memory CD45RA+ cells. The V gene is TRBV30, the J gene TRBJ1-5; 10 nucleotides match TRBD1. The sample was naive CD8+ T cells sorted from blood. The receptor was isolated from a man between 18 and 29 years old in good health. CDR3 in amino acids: CAWSIGTGDQPQHF. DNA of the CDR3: TGTGCCTGGAGTATCGGGACAGGGGACCAGCCCCAGCATTTT.